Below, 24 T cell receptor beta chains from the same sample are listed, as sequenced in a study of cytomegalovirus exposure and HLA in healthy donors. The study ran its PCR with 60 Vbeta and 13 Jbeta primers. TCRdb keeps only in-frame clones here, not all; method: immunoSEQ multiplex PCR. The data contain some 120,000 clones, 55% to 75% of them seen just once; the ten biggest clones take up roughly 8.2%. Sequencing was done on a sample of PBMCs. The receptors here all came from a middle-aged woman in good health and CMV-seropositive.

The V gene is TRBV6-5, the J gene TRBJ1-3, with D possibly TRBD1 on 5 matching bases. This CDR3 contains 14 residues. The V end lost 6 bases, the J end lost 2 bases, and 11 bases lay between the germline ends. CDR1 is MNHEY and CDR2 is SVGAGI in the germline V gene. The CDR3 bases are TGTGCCAGCAGGGGGCGGTTTACTGGAAACACCATATATTTT. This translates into CASRGRFTGNTIYF.

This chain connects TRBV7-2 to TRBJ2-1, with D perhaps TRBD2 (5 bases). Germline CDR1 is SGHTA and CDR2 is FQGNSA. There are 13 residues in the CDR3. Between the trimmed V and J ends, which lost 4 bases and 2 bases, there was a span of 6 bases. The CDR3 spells CASSSGTYNEQFF. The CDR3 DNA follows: TGTGCCAGCAGCTCCGGGACCTACAATGAGCAGTTCTTC.

CDR3 sequence reads: CASGLSRTAGTDTQYF. CDR3 nucleotide sequence: TGTGCCAGCGGTCTCAGTCGGACAGCGGGAACAGATACGCAGTATTTT. This chain links TRBV2 with TRBJ2-3, with a weak D call TRBD2 (7 bases). CDR1 and CDR2 from the germline V gene are SNHLY and FYNNEI. The CDR3 sequence is 16 residues long. The V and J ends lost 8 bases and 3 bases respectively, with 21 bases between them.

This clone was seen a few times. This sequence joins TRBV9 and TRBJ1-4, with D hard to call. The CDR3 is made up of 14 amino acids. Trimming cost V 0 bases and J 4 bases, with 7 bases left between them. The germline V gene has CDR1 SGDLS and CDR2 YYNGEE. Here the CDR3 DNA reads TGTGCCAGCAGCGTAGGAGGGAGTAATGAAAAACTGTTTTTT. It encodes CASSVGGSNEKLFF.

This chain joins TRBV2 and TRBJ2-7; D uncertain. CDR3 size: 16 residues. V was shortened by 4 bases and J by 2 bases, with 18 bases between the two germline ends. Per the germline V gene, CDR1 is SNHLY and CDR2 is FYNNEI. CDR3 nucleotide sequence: TGTGCCAGCAGTGTCCAGGCCAATGCGATTCCCTACGAGCAGTACTTC. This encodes CASSVQANAIPYEQYF.

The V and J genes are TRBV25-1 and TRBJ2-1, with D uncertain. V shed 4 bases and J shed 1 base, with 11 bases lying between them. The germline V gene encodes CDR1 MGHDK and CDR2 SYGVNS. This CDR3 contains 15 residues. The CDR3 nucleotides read TGTGCCAGCAGTGCCGAGTTTAGTTCCTACAATGAGCAGTTCTTC. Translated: CASSAEFSSYNEQFF.

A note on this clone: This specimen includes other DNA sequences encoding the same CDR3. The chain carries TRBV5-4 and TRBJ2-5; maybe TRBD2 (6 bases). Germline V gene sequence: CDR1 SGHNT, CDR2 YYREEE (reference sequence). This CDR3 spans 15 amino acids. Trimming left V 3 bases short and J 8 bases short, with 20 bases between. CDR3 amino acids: CASSSTGTALETQYF. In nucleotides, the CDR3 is TGTGCCAGCAGCTCCACTGGGACTGCGCTTGAAACCCAGTACTTC.

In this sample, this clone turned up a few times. CDR3 in DNA: TGTGCCAGTAGTACAACCGCAGGGCTGGAAGGCTACACCTTC. Translating gives CASSTTAGLEGYTF. The chain recombines TRBV19 with TRBJ1-2; D perhaps matches TRBD1 (5 bases). Germline CDR1 and CDR2: LNHDA and SQIVND (reference sequence). This CDR3 is built from 14 residues. The V end was cut by 4 bases, the J end by 8 bases, with 17 bases between.

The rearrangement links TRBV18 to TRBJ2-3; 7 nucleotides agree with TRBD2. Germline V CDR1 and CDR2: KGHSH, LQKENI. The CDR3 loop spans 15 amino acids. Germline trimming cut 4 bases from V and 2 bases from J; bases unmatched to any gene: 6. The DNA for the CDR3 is TGTGCCAGCTCACGGGAAGCGGGGCTCACAGATACGCAGTATTTT. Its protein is CASSREAGLTDTQYF.

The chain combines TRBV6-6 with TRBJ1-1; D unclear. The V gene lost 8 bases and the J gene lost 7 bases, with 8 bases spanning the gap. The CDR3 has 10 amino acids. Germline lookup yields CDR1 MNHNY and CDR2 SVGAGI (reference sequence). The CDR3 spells CASWEYEAFF. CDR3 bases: TGTGCCAGCTGGGAGTATGAAGCTTTCTTT.

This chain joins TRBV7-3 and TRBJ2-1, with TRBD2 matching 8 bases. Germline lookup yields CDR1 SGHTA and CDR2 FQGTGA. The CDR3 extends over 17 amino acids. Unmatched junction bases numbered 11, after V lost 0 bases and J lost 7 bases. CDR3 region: CASSLTYRAGAWNEQFF. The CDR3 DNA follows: TGTGCCAGCAGCTTAACGTACCGAGCGGGGGCTTGGAATGAGCAGTTCTTC.

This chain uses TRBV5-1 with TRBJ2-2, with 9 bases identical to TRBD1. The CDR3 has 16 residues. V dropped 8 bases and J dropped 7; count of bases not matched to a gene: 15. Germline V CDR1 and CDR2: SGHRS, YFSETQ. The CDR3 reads CASRPPGQGLVGELFF. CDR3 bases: TGCGCCAGTAGACCTCCGGGACAGGGTCTTGTCGGGGAGCTGTTTTTT.

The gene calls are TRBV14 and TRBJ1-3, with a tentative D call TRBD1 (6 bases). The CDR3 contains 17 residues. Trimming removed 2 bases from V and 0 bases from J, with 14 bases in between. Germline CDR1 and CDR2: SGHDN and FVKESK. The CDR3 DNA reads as TGTGCCAGCAGCCAACCCCGAGGGGGAGTCTCTGGAAACACCATATATTTT. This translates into CASSQPRGGVSGNTIYF.

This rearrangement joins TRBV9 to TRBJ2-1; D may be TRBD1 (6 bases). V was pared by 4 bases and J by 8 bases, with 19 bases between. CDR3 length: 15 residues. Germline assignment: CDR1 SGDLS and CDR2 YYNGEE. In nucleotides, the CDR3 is TGTGCCAGCAGCCCGACAGGATCCGCTATTGATGAGCAGTTCTTC. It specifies CASSPTGSAIDEQFF.

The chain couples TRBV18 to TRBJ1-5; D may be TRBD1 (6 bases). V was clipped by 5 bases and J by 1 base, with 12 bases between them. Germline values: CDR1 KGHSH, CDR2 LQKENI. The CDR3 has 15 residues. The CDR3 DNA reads TGTGCCAGCTCAACGAGCAGGGGCAGCAATCAGCCCCAGCATTTT. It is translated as CASSTSRGSNQPQHF.

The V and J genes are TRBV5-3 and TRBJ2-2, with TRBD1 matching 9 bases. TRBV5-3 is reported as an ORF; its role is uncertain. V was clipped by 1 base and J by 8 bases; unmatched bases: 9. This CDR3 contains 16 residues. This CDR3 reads CARSLWSWTGEGELFF. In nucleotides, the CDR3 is TGTGCCAGAAGCTTGTGGTCCTGGACAGGGGAGGGGGAGCTGTTTTTT.

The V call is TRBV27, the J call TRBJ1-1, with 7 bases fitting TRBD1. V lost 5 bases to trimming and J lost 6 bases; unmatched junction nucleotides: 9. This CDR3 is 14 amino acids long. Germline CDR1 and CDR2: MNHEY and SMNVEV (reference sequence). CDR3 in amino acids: CASSPYRTGAEAFF. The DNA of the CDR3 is TGTGCCAGCAGTCCCTACCGTACAGGGGCTGAAGCTTTCTTT.

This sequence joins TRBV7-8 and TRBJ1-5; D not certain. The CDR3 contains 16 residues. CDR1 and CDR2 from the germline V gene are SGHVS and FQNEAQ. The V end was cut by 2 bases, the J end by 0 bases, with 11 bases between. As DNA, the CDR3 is TGTGCCAGCAGCTTATATGGTAGAAATAGCAATCAGCCCCAGCATTTT. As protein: CASSLYGRNSNQPQHF.

CDR3 sequence: CATSRERHPGAEAFF. Here the CDR3 DNA reads TGTGCCACCAGCAGAGAGAGGCATCCAGGGGCTGAAGCTTTCTTT. The V gene is TRBV15, the J gene TRBJ1-1; maybe TRBD1 (6 bases). CDR3 length: 15 amino acids. Germline V CDR1 and CDR2: LNHNV, YYDKDF (reference sequence). Trimming stripped 0 bases from V and 6 bases from J, with 14 bases between.

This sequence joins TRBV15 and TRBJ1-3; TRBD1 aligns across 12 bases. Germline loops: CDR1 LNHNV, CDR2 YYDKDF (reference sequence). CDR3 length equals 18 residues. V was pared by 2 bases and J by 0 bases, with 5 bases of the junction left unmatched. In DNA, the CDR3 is TGTGCCACCAGCAGACCGGGACAGGGGGCTTACTCTGGAAACACCATATATTTT. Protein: CATSRPGQGAYSGNTIYF. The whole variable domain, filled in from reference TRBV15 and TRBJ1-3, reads DAMVIQNPRYQVTQFGKPVTLSCSQTLNHNVMYWYQQKSSQAPKLLFHYYDKDFNNEADTPDNFQSRRPNTSFCFLDIRSPGLGDTAMYLCATSRPGQGAYSGNTIYFGEGSWLTVV.

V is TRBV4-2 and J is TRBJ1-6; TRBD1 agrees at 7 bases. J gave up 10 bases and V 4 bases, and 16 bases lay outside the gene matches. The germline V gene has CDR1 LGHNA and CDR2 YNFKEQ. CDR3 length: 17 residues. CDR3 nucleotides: TGTGCCAGCAGCCGAACACCGCGGGACAGTGGAGCCTCACCCCTCCACTTT. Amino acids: CASSRTPRDSGASPLHF.

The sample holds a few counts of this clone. In nucleotides, the CDR3 is TGTGCCAGCAGCCCTGGAGGCGGCCCCGGGGAGCTGTTTTTT. Its protein is CASSPGGGPGELFF. The chain links TRBV13 to TRBJ2-2; D possibly corresponds to TRBD2 (5 bases). CDR3 length: 14 amino acids. Looked up from germline, CDR1 is PRHDT and CDR2 is FYEKMQ (reference sequence). Trimming removed 5 bases from V and 6 bases from J, with 13 bases in between.

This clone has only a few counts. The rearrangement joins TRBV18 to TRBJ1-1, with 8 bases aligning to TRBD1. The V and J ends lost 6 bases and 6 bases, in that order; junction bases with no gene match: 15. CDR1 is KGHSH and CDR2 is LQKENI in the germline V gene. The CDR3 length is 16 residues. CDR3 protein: CASSPGQGRLGAEAFF. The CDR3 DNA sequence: TGTGCCAGCTCCCCCGGACAGGGACGGCTTGGGGCTGAAGCTTTCTTT.

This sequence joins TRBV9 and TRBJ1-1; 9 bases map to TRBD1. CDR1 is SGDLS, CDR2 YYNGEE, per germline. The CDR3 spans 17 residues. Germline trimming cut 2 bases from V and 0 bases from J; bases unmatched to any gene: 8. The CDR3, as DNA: TGTGCCAGCAGCGTGCAAACAGGGGGCCTAATGAACACTGAAGCTTTCTTT. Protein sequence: CASSVQTGGLMNTEAFF.